This TCR beta chain was documented in a study of response to subunit inactivated influenza vaccine. Overall study results and limits: Authors suggested each seasonal flu vaccination may recruit only limited numbers of new T cells.

V shed 6 bases and J shed 0 bases, with 8 bases lying between them. CDR3 length: 13 amino acids. TCRdb reanalysed the RT-PCR reads using MiXCR and keeps one entry per CDR3 protein. The repertoire holds hundreds of thousands of distinct CDR3 sequences, with 14% as singletons. On this clonotype itself: No antigen is known for it.

The clonotype was recovered from a man between 50 and 59 years old who received an inactivated influenza vaccine. The chain carries TRBV12-3 or TRBV12-4 and TRBJ1-2; D uncertain. Sequences were derived from PBMCs from blood, sampled around 14 days before vaccination. CDR3 region: CASRGLANYGYTF. CDR3 DNA sequence: TGTGCCAGCAGGGGCCTAGCTAACTATGGCTACACCTTC.